This T cell receptor beta chain was recorded in a study of T cells in Graves' hyperthyroidism and ophthalmopathy. Whole-study results and caveats: Researchers report that a 13 V-J model separated ophthalmopathy from stable hyperthyroidism. The model made its ophthalmopathy prediction, and onset followed a median roughly 6.5 months later.

Amplified TCR beta CDR3 regions derived from RNA transcripts. Initially, a first-round RT-PCR of the TCR CDR3 employed the HTBI primer set. TCRdb called the multiplex PCR reads again in MiXCR, with one record for every CDR3 protein. The repertoire holds over 350,000 distinct CDR3 sequences, approximately 17% seen once, with over 35% in the top ten. As regards this clonotype: The antigen is unknown.

Based on clinical symptoms, serum thyroxine and TRAb, thyroid ultrasound and orbital computed tomography, diagnoses were reached. The CDR3 extends over 14 amino acids. V was cut by 3 bases and J by 7 bases, with 12 bases left in between. Per the germline V gene, CDR1 is MNHNS and CDR2 is SASEGT. The receptor comes from a man in his late teens or twenties with Graves' ophthalmopathy. The chain carries TRBV6-1 and TRBJ1-4; no reliable D call. Sequencing was performed on blood. In DNA form, the CDR3 reads TGTGCCAGCAGTGAGTCTCCGGACGGTGAAAAACTGTTTTTT. Encoded protein: CASSESPDGEKLFF.